This record looks at one T cell receptor beta chain sequence and its context. These data come from a study of CD8 T cells in Susac syndrome. Germline loops: CDR1 MNHEY, CDR2 SMNVEV (reference sequence). With V trimmed by 5 bases and J by 1 base, 9 bases remained unmatched. There are 16 residues in the CDR3. The RNA input was 0.5 to 1 ug, and it was reverse transcribed with random hexamers. Each CDR3 protein gets one entry after TCRdb re-called the immunoSEQ multiplex PCR reads with MiXCR. Among some 150,000 distinct CDR3 sequences listed, approximately 93% were seen once. The sequenced material came from CD8+ T cells from PBMCs. The chain has TRBV27 and TRBJ2-7; TRBD2 agrees at 9 bases. The clonotype comes from a human donor in good health. The CDR3 loop is CASSPSPSGASYEQYF. For the CDR3, the DNA is TGTGCCAGCAGTCCATCCCCTAGCGGGGCTTCCTACGAGCAGTACTTC.